The clone carrying this TCR beta chain was recorded a few times. Its antigen is as yet unknown. The sample originates from a study of cytomegalovirus exposure and HLA in healthy donors. The PCR contained 60 Vbeta and 13 Jbeta primers. Sequencing used immunoSEQ multiplex PCR; TCRdb keeps in-frame clones, though not all of them. The sample lists some 170,000 clones, 75% occurring once. CDR1 is ENHRY and CDR2 is SYGVKD in the germline V gene. The ends lost 9 bases at V and 0 bases at J; junction bases unmatched: 4. This CDR3 spans 14 amino acids. Study outcomes and limitations: A prior analysis recorded that most TCR beta V segments were productive about 90% or about 30% of the time. Some segments of the V type, notably TRBV6-2 and TRBV6-3, were excluded as indistinguishable.

Sequencing was performed on PBMCs. The TCR comes from a woman aged 45-59 years in good health and CMV-seropositive. The V call is TRBV10-3, the J call TRBJ2-2; 7 bases line up with TRBD1. CDR3 residues: CAMSGTANTGELFF. Here the CDR3 DNA reads TGTGCCATGTCCGGGACAGCGAACACCGGGGAGCTGTTTTTT.